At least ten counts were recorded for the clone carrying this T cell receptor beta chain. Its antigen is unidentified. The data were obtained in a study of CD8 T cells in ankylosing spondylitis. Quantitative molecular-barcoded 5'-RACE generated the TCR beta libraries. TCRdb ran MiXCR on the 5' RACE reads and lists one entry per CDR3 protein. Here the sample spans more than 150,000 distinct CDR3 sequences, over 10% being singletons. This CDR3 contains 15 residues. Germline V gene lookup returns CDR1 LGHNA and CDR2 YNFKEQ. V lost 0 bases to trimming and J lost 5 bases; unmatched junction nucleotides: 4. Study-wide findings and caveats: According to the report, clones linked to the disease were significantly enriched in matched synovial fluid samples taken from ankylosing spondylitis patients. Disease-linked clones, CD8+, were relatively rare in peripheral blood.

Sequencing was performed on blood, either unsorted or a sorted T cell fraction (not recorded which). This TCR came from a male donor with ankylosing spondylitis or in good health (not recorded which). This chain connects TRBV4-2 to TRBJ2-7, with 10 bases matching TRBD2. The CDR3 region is CASSQESSGSDEQYF. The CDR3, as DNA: TGTGCCAGCAGCCAAGAGTCTAGCGGGAGCGACGAGCAGTACTTC.